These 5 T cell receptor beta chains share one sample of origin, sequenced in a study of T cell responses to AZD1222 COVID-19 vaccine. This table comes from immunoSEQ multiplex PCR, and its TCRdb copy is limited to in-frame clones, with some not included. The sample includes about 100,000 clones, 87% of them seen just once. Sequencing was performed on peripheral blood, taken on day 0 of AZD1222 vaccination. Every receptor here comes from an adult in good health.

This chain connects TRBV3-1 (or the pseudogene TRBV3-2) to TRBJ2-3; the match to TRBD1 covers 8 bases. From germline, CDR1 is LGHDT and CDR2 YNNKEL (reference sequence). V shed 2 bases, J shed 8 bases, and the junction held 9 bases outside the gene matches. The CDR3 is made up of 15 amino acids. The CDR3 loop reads CASSQPGQVHGTQYF. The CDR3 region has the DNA TGTGCCAGCAGCCAACCGGGACAGGTTCATGGTACGCAGTATTTT.

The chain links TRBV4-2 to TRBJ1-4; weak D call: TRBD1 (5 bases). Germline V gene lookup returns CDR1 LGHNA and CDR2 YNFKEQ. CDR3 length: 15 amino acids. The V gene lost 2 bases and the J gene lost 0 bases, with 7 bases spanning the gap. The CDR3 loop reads CASSQPGTTNEKLFF. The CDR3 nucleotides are TGTGCCAGCAGCCAACCAGGGACAACTAATGAAAAACTGTTTTTT.

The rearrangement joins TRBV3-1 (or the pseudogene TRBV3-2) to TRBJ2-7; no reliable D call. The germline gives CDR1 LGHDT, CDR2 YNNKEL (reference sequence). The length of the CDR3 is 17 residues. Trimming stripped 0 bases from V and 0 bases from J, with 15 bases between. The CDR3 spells CASSQETKYPISYEQYF. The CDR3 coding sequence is TGTGCCAGCAGCCAAGAAACAAAATACCCCATCTCCTACGAGCAGTACTTC.

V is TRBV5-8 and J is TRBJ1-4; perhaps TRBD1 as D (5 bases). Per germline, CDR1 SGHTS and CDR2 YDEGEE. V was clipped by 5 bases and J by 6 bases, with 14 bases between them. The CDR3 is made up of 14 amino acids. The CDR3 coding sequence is TGTGCCAGCAGTAAGAGGTGGGGCGATGAAAAACTGTTTTTT. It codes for CASSKRWGDEKLFF.

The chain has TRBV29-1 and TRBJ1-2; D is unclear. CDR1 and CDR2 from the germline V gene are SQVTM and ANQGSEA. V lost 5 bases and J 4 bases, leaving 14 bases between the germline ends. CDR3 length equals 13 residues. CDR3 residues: CSVSTTMGYGYTF. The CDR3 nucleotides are TGCAGCGTTTCAACTACTATGGGCTATGGCTACACCTTC.